These 31 T cell receptor beta chains were all obtained from the same sample, sequenced in a study of T cell responses to AZD1222 COVID-19 vaccine (dated by TCRdb to the early 2020s). In light of the paper, this sample's time point label describes: about 28 days (+/-7) after the second vaccine dose. Receptor amplification or capture employed the immunoSEQ multiplex PCR assay. What TCRdb holds here is the immuneACCESS table cut down to in-frame rearrangements. Part of the clones is not present; checked against another copy, under half of the missing clones reflect an unresolved V gene, and the others are unexplained. This sample gives more than 75,000 clones in total; around four fifths of them show up just once. Roughly 1.3% of the sample rests with the top ten. The sequenced sample was peripheral blood, obtained 28 days after the second AZD1222 dose. The source is an adult who received the AZD1222 COVID-19 vaccine.

The V call is TRBV9, the J call TRBJ1-3; D gene ambiguous. The CDR3 has 14 amino acids. Germline assignment: CDR1 SGDLS and CDR2 YYNGEE. The V and J ends lost 4 bases and 0 bases respectively, with 8 bases between them. CDR3 DNA: TGTGCCAGCAGCCTCGTGAGCTCTGGAAACACCATATATTTT. As protein: CASSLVSSGNTIYF.

This chain links TRBV28 with TRBJ2-7; 10 nucleotides line up with TRBD2. CDR3 length: 14 amino acids. Germline CDR1 is MDHEN and CDR2 is SYDVKM. V dropped 8 bases and J dropped 2; count of bases not matched to a gene: 6. The DNA of the CDR3 is TGTGCCAGCGCGCTAGCGGGAGCCCCCTACGAGCAGTACTTC. Its protein product is CASALAGAPYEQYF.

V and J are TRBV5-1 and TRBJ2-5, with TRBD2 identical over 8 bases. Per the germline V gene, CDR1 is SGHRS and CDR2 is YFSETQ. V lost 0 bases to trimming and J lost 5 bases; unmatched junction nucleotides: 9. There are 16 residues in the CDR3. For the CDR3, the DNA is TGCGCCAGCAGCTTGGATTCAGCGGGAGTTCGGGAGACCCAGTACTTC. Amino acids: CASSLDSAGVRETQYF.

The V call is TRBV7-3, the J call TRBJ1-1; unclear D gene. CDR3 length: 13 amino acids. Germline loops: CDR1 SGHTA, CDR2 FQGTGA. Trimming left V 1 base short and J 10 bases short, with 13 bases between. The CDR3 sequence: CASSLNTQDGAFF. CDR3 bases: TGTGCCAGCAGCTTAAATACTCAGGATGGAGCTTTCTTT.

CDR3 sequence (DNA): TGTGCCAGCAGCTTGGACTTCTCTGGGGCCAACGTCCTGACTTTC. Protein sequence: CASSLDFSGANVLTF. The gene calls are TRBV11-2 and TRBJ2-6; maybe TRBD2 (5 bases). This CDR3 has 15 amino acids. Germline CDR1 and CDR2: SGHAT and FQNNGV. Trimming removed 3 bases at V and 0 bases at J, with 6 bases between.

V usage is TRBV19 and J usage is TRBJ2-5; D perhaps matches TRBD1 (5 bases). V lost 7 bases, J lost 1 base, and 10 bases lay in between. The V gene's germline CDR1 is LNHDA and CDR2 SQIVND (reference sequence). The CDR3 extends over 13 amino acids. The CDR3 protein is CASNQGRQETQYF. CDR3 bases: TGTGCCAGTAACCAGGGCCGCCAAGAGACCCAGTACTTC.

The chain recombines TRBV29-1 with TRBJ1-1, with D tentatively TRBD1 (6 bases). Deletions cut 7 bases from V and 2 bases from J, with 14 bases between. CDR1 is SQVTM, CDR2 ANQGSEA, per germline. CDR3 size: 13 residues. The CDR3 bases are TGCAGCGCGGTTTGGGGGCTTAACACTGAAGCTTTCTTT. Protein sequence: CSAVWGLNTEAFF.

The rearrangement links TRBV15 to TRBJ1-1, with a weak D call TRBD1 (5 bases). V lost 6 bases and J lost 5, with 16 bases in between. CDR3 length: 14 amino acids. CDR1 is LNHNV and CDR2 is YYDKDF in the germline V gene (reference sequence). The CDR3 DNA is TGTGCCACCAGTCACCGGGGGTCGAGGACTGAAGCTTTCTTT. Translated, it gives CATSHRGSRTEAFF.

The chain recombines TRBV5-1 with TRBJ1-1, with D perhaps matching TRBD1 (5 bases). Germline V gene sequence: CDR1 SGHRS, CDR2 YFSETQ. The CDR3 consists of 15 residues. The V and J ends lost 3 bases and 4 bases respectively, with 16 bases between them. The CDR3 protein is CASSSGGAWGTEAFF. The CDR3 DNA reads as TGCGCCAGCAGCTCTGGCGGGGCCTGGGGCACTGAAGCTTTCTTT.

By share, this clone counts as medium-sized (0.01 to 0.1%). The J gene is TRBJ1-3, the V gene TRBV19; 7 nucleotides agree with TRBD1. The V gene end was trimmed by 10 bases and the J gene end by 2 bases; junction bases not matched to a gene: 11. The CDR3 spans 15 residues. The germline V gene encodes CDR1 LNHDA and CDR2 SQIVND (reference sequence). As DNA, the CDR3 is TGTGCCACCGGTACGGGACAGTTCCCTGGAAACACCATATATTTT. Translation: CATGTGQFPGNTIYF.

This clone was detected only a few times. The chain uses TRBV7-9 and TRBJ1-4; 8 bases align to TRBD1. Germline V lookup: CDR1 SEHNR, CDR2 FQNEAQ (reference sequence). The CDR3 has 14 amino acids. Germline trimming cut 5 bases from V and 5 bases from J; bases unmatched to any gene: 4. CDR3 loop: CASSLRTGNEKLFF. Written as DNA, the CDR3 is TGTGCCAGCAGCCTTAGGACAGGGAATGAAAAACTGTTTTTT.

V gene TRBV28 combines with J gene TRBJ2-7; TRBD1 aligns across 8 bases. The CDR3 contains 14 residues. After removal of 7 bases from V and 2 bases from J, the junction contained 7 bases not matched to a gene. Germline assignment: CDR1 MDHEN and CDR2 SYDVKM. The CDR3 loop is CASNFRTGPYEQYF. As DNA, the CDR3 is TGTGCCAGCAATTTCCGGACAGGGCCCTACGAGCAGTACTTC.

V and J are TRBV24-1 and TRBJ1-5; D is uncertain. V lost 3 bases and J 4 bases, leaving 3 bases between the germline ends. CDR1 and CDR2 from the germline V gene are KGHDR and SFDVKD. The CDR3 has 12 amino acids. CDR3 amino acids: CATSDANQPQHF. In nucleotides, the CDR3 is TGTGCCACCAGTGATGCTAATCAGCCCCAGCATTTT.

The chain has TRBV7-8 and TRBJ1-3, with 9 bases fitting TRBD1. V was clipped by 5 bases and J by 2 bases; unmatched bases: 13. There are 18 residues in the CDR3. Germline CDR1 SGHVS, CDR2 FQNEAQ. This CDR3 reads CASSPPTGGVMTGNTIYF. In DNA, the CDR3 is TGTGCCAGCAGCCCACCCACAGGGGGCGTTATGACTGGAAACACCATATATTTT.

V is TRBV27 and J is TRBJ1-5; the D is unclear. The germline CDR1 and CDR2 sequences are MNHEY and SMNVEV (reference sequence). Trimming cost V 6 bases and J 0 bases, with 9 bases left between them. The CDR3 sequence is 14 residues long. CDR3 residues: CASSRTDSNQPQHF. The CDR3 DNA reads TGTGCCAGCAGCCGGACGGATAGCAATCAGCCCCAGCATTTT.

J is TRBJ2-1 and V is TRBV7-2; TRBD1 aligns across 9 bases. The CDR3 has 15 amino acids. V lost 3 bases and J lost 4; bases outside the gene matches: 4. Per the germline V gene, CDR1 is SGHTA and CDR2 is FQGNSA. CDR3 DNA: TGTGCCAGCAGCTTGGGACAGGGAAATTACAATGAGCAGTTCTTC. This translates into CASSLGQGNYNEQFF.

The rearrangement uses TRBV11-2 and TRBJ2-5, with 7 bases that match TRBD1. The CDR3 length is 13 residues. CDR1 is SGHAT and CDR2 is FQNNGV in the germline V gene. The V gene end was trimmed by 5 bases and the J gene end by 5 bases; junction bases not matched to a gene: 5. CDR3 DNA sequence: TGTGCCAGCAGCACGTCGACAGGGGAGACCCAGTACTTC. Its protein is CASSTSTGETQYF.

The rearrangement uses TRBV9 and TRBJ1-3, with TRBD1 matching 9 bases. The CDR3 consists of 16 residues. The ends lost 0 bases at V and 4 bases at J; junction bases unmatched: 5. From germline, CDR1 is SGDLS and CDR2 YYNGEE. DNA for the CDR3: TGTGCCAGCAGCGTAGCCGACAGGGGGTACGGAAACACCATATATTTT. Translating gives CASSVADRGYGNTIYF. Combining the CDR3 with reference TRBV9 and TRBJ1-3 gives the whole variable domain DSGVTQTPKHLITATGQRVTLRCSPRSGDLSVYWYQQSLDQGLQFLIQYYNGEERAKGNILERFSAQQFPDLHSELNLSSLELGDSALYFCASSVADRGYGNTIYFGEGSWLTVV.

The V and J genes are TRBV6-5 and TRBJ1-1; D is unresolved. The V end was cut by 4 bases, the J end by 3 bases, with 9 bases between. Per the germline V gene, CDR1 is MNHEY and CDR2 is SVGAGI. The CDR3 is 13 residues long. The CDR3 nucleotides are TGTGCCAGCAGTTCCGGGCCCTACACTGAAGCTTTCTTT. Translated: CASSSGPYTEAFF.

The chain carries TRBV7-2 and TRBJ1-6; D is uncertain. Looked up from germline, CDR1 is SGHTA and CDR2 is FQGNSA. This CDR3 has 15 residues. Trimming removed 1 base at V and 7 bases at J, with 11 bases between. This CDR3 reads CASSLVRASNSPLHF. The CDR3 DNA sequence: TGTGCCAGCAGCTTAGTTCGGGCTTCGAATTCACCCCTCCACTTT.

This clone has a single count. This rearrangement joins TRBV6-5 to TRBJ1-2; TRBD1 matches 9 bases. CDR3 length: 14 amino acids. With V trimmed by 8 bases and J by 3 bases, 7 bases remained unmatched. Germline V gene sequence: CDR1 MNHEY, CDR2 SVGAGI. The CDR3 DNA reads TGTGCCAGCTTCACAGGGGGCGCCGACTATGGCTACACCTTC. Translated, it gives CASFTGGADYGYTF.

This clone was detected only once. This chain links TRBV27 with TRBJ2-3; a possible D gene is TRBD1 (6 bases). The CDR3 has 14 residues. Between the trimmed V and J ends, which lost 0 bases and 2 bases, there was a span of 6 bases. CDR1 and CDR2 from the germline V gene are MNHEY and SMNVEV (reference sequence). CDR3 protein: CASSLSGATDTQYF. Written as DNA, the CDR3 is TGTGCCAGCAGTTTATCGGGGGCCACAGATACGCAGTATTTT.

The V gene is TRBV19, the J gene TRBJ2-7, with TRBD1 identical over 7 bases. The trim removed 4 bases at V and 1 base at J, leaving 7 bases unmatched. CDR1 and CDR2 from the germline V gene are LNHDA and SQIVND (reference sequence). The CDR3 loop spans 15 amino acids. This chain's CDR3 is CASSKTGTASYEQYF. CDR3 nucleotide sequence: TGTGCCAGTAGTAAAACCGGGACAGCGTCCTACGAGCAGTACTTC.

This chain links TRBV4-2 with TRBJ1-2; D ambiguous. This CDR3 is 15 amino acids long. Trimming left V 0 bases short and J 8 bases short, with 16 bases between. The V gene's germline CDR1 is LGHNA and CDR2 YNFKEQ. CDR3 sequence reads: CASSQDVDGIGGYTF. In DNA, the CDR3 is TGTGCCAGCAGCCAAGATGTGGATGGGATCGGGGGCTACACCTTC.

V is TRBV11-2 and J is TRBJ2-7, with D possibly being TRBD1 (5 bases). V shed 6 bases and J shed 2 bases, with 17 bases lying between them. Germline CDR1 SGHAT, CDR2 FQNNGV. CDR3 length: 15 amino acids. CDR3: CASRSWGDLTYEQYF. The CDR3, as DNA: TGTGCCAGCAGATCGTGGGGCGACCTCACCTACGAGCAGTACTTC. The full variable domain, rest sourced from reference TRBV11-2 and TRBJ2-7, is EAGVAQSPRYKIIEKRQSVAFWCNPISGHATLYWYQQILGQGPKLLIQFQNNGVVDDSQLPKDRFSAERLKGVDSTLKIQPAKLEDSAVYLCASRSWGDLTYEQYFGPGTRLTVT.

This clone was detected only once. This rearrangement joins TRBV29-1 to TRBJ2-5, with TRBD2 matching over 10 bases. Germline CDR1 and CDR2: SQVTM and ANQGSEA. The J segment lost 4 bases and the V segment lost 3 bases, leaving 8 bases of the junction unmatched. The CDR3 is 15 amino acids. The CDR3, as DNA: TGCAGCGTTGACCCAGCGGGAGGGCCAGGAGAGACCCAGTACTTC. Translating gives CSVDPAGGPGETQYF.

The rearrangement uses TRBV29-1 and TRBJ2-1, with D possibly being TRBD1 or TRBD2 (5 bases each). The CDR3 totals 10 residues. Germline V gene lookup returns CDR1 SQVTM and CDR2 ANQGSEA. V lost 7 bases and J 5 bases, leaving 6 bases between the germline ends. The CDR3 loop is CSGDHNEQFF. As DNA, the CDR3 is TGCAGCGGGGACCACAATGAGCAGTTCTTC.

The chain carries TRBV28 and TRBJ2-2; the D call may be TRBD1 or TRBD2 (5 bases each). Germline V gene data show CDR1 as MDHEN and CDR2 as SYDVKM. Between the trimmed V and J ends, which lost 6 bases and 4 bases, there was a span of 15 bases. This CDR3 has 15 residues. The CDR3 nucleotides are TGTGCCAGCAGCACGGCTAGTGGGGGCACCGGGGAGCTGTTTTTT. As protein: CASSTASGGTGELFF.

Comments on this clone: At one of its ends the junction is not consistent with the germline gene, which may arise from a read error. The chain carries TRBV5-6 and TRBJ1-5, with a possible D match to TRBD1 (6 bases). This CDR3 has 12 residues. Germline V gene lookup returns CDR1 SGHDT and CDR2 YYEEEE. This chain's CDR3 is CASSRRGEPPDF. DNA for the CDR3: TGTGCCAGCAGCCGGAGGGGGGAGCCCCCAGATTTT.

The chain is built from TRBV29-1 and TRBJ1-2, with D possibly matching TRBD1 (5 bases). The V end was cut by 8 bases, the J end by 0 bases, with 13 bases between. CDR3 length: 13 amino acids. CDR1 and CDR2 (germline): SQVTM, ANQGSEA. DNA of the CDR3: TGCAGCCTCTGGGGGGATTCTAACTATGGCTACACCTTC. It is translated as CSLWGDSNYGYTF.

V and J are TRBV30 and TRBJ1-2; 7 nucleotides match TRBD1. Trimming at V came to 5 bases and at J to 6 bases, leaving 15 bases not matched to a gene. CDR3 length equals 15 residues. Germline V gene sequence: CDR1 GTSNPN, CDR2 SVGIG (reference sequence). The CDR3 bases are TGTGCCTGGTCCAGACAGGGAAGCACCCCCAATGGCTACACCTTC. It encodes CAWSRQGSTPNGYTF.